This TCR beta chain derives from a study of neurological immune-mediated disorders. PBMCs numbering 2 million and stored at -80 C yielded the unsorted libraries. In germline, CDR1 is SGHNT, CDR2 YYREEE (reference sequence). This CDR3 is built from 13 residues. V lost 5 bases to trimming and J lost 10 bases; unmatched junction nucleotides: 8. The authors made cDNA by 5'RACE with 10-nucleotide random UMIs. TCRdb redid the calling of the 5' RACE reads with MiXCR, one entry per CDR3 protein. The sample lists about 70,000 distinct CDR3 sequences; over 4% were seen once. The sequencing input was PBMCs. The V gene is TRBV5-4, the J gene TRBJ2-1; 8 bases line up with TRBD1. The receptor's source is a human donor with multiple sclerosis. The donor label of this sample is uncertain. This CDR3 is CASRRDRGREQFF. DNA of the CDR3: TGTGCCAGCAGACGCGACAGGGGACGAGAGCAGTTCTTC. Drawing the rest from reference TRBV5-4 and TRBJ2-1, the complete variable domain is ETGVTQSPTHLIKTRGQQVTLRCSSQSGHNTVSWYQQALGQGPQFIFQYYREEENGRGNFPPRFSGLQFPNYSSELNVNALELDDSALYLCASRRDRGREQFFGPGTRLTVL.